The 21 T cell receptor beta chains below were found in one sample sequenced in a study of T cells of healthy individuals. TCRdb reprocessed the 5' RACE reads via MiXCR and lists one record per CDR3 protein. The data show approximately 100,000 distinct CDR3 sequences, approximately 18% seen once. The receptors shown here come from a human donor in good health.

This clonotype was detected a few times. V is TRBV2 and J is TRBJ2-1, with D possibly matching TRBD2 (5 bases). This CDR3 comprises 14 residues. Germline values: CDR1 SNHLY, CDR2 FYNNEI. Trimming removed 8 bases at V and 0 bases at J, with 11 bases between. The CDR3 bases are TGTGCCAGCCGACTCCGGGACTCCTACAATGAGCAGTTCTTC. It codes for CASRLRDSYNEQFF. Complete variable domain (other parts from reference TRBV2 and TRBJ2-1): EPEVTQTPSHQVTQMGQEVILRCVPISNHLYFYWYRQILGQKVEFLVSFYNNEISEKSEIFDDQFSVERPDGSNFTLKIRSTKLEDSAMYFCASRLRDSYNEQFFGPGTRLTVL.

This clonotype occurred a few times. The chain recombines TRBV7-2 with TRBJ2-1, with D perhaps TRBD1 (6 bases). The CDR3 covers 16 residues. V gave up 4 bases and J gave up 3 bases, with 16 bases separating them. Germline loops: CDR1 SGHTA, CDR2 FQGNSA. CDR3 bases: TGTGCCAGCAGCTCCAGGGGTACCCAACTCTACAATGAGCAGTTCTTC. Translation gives CASSSRGTQLYNEQFF. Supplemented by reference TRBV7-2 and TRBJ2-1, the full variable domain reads GAGVSQSPSNKVTEKGKDVELRCDPISGHTALYWYRQSLGQGLEFLIYFQGNSAPDKSGLPSDRFSAERTGGSVSTLTIQRTQQEDSAVYLCASSSRGTQLYNEQFFGPGTRLTVL.

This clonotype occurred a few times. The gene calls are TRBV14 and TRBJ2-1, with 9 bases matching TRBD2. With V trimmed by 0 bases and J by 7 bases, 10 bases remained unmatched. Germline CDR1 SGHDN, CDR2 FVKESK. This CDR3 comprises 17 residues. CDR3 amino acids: CASSQDALGLATNEQFF. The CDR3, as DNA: TGTGCCAGCAGCCAAGATGCCTTAGGACTAGCGACTAATGAGCAGTTCTTC.

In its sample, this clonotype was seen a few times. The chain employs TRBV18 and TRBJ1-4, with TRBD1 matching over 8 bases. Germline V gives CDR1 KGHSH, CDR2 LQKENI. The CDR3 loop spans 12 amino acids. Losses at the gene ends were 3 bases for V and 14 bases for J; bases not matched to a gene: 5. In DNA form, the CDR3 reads TGTGCCAGCTCACCGGACAGGGAGAGGCTGTTTTTT. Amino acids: CASSPDRERLFF.

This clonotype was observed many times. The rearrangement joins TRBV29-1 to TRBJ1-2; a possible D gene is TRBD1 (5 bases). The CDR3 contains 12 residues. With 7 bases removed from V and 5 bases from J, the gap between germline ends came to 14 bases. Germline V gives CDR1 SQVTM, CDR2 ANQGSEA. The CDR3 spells CSAQGYNYGYTF. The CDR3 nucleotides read TGCAGCGCCCAGGGCTATAATTATGGCTACACCTTC.

The CDR3 DNA follows: TGTGCCAGCAGTTTGTGGCTAGCGGGGGGCAATGAGCAGTTCTTC. Amino acids: CASSLWLAGGNEQFF. The chain couples TRBV12-3 or TRBV12-4 to TRBJ2-1, with TRBD2 identical over 11 bases. The CDR3 loop spans 15 amino acids. J was trimmed by 6 bases and V by 3 bases; bases with no gene match: 4.

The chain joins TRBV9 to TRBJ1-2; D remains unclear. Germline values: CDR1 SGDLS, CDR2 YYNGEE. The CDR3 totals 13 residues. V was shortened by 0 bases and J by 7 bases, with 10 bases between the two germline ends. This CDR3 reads CASSVAQDGGYTF. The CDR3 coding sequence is TGTGCCAGCAGCGTAGCTCAGGACGGTGGCTACACCTTC.

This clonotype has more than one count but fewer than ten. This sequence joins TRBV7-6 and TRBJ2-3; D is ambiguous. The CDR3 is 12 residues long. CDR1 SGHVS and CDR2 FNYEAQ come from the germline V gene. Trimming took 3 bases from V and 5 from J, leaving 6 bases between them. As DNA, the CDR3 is TGTGCCAGCAGCTTCCAGCGAGATACGCAGTATTTT. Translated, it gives CASSFQRDTQYF.

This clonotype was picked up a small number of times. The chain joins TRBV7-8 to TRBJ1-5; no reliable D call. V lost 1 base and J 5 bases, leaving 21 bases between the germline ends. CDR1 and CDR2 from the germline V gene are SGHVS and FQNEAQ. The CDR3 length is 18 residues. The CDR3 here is CASSLDLLDIASYQPQHF. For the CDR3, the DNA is TGTGCCAGCAGCTTAGATTTGCTAGACATAGCGAGCTATCAGCCCCAGCATTTT. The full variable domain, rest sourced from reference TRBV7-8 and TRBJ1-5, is GAGVSQSPRYKVAKRGQDVALRCDPISGHVSLFWYQQALGQGPEFLTYFQNEAQLDKSGLPSDRFFAERPEGSVSTLKIQRTQQEDSAVYLCASSLDLLDIASYQPQHFGDGTRLSIL.

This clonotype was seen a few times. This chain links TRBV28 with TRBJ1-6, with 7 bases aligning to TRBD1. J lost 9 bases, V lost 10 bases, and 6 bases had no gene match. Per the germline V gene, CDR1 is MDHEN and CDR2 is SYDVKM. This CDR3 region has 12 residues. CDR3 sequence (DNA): TGTGCCACACAGGGGATAGGTTCACCCCTCCACTTT. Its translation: CATQGIGSPLHF.

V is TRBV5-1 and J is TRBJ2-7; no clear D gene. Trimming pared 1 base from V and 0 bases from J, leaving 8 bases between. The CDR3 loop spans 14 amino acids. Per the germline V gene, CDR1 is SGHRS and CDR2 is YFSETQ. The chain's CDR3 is CASSLYTGSYEQYF. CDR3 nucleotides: TGCGCCAGCAGCTTGTACACGGGCTCCTACGAGCAGTACTTC.

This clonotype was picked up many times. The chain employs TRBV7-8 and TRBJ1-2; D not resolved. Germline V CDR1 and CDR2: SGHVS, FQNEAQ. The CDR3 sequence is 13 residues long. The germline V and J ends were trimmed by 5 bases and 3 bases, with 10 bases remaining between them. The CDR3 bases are TGTGCCAGCAGCGGAACAAGGGACTATGGCTACACCTTC. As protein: CASSGTRDYGYTF.

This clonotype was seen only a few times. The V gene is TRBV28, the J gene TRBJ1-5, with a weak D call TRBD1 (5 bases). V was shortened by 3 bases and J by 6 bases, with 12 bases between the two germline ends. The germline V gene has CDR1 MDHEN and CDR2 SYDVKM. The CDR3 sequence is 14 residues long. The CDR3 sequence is CASSFAGTLQPQHF. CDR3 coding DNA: TGTGCCAGCAGTTTCGCAGGGACGCTTCAGCCCCAGCATTTT.

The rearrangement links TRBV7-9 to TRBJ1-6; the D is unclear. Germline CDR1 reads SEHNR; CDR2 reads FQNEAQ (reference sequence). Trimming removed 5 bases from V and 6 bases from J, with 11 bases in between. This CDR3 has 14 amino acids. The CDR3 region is CASSHLDGNSPLHF. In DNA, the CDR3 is TGTGCCAGCAGCCATCTCGACGGTAATTCACCCCTCCACTTT.

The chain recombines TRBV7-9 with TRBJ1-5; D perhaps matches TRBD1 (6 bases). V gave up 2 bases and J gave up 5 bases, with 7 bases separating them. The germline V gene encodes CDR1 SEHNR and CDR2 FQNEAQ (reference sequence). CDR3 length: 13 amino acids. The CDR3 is CASSLHRDQPQHF. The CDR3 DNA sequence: TGTGCCAGCAGCTTACACAGGGATCAGCCCCAGCATTTT.

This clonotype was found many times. The CDR3 bases are TGTGCCAGCAGCTTACTCGGCCAGGAGACCCAGTACTTC. This gives the protein CASSLLGQETQYF. This chain joins TRBV7-3 and TRBJ2-5; no definite D call. The CDR3 runs 13 residues. The germline CDR1 and CDR2 sequences are SGHTA and FQGTGA. V lost 2 bases and J lost 5, with 9 bases in between.

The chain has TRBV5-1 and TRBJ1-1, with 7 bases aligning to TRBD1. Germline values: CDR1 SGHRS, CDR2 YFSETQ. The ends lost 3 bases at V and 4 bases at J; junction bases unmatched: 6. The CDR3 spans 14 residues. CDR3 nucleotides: TGCGCCAGCAGCTGGGACAGCCGCCCCACTGAAGCTTTCTTT. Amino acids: CASSWDSRPTEAFF.

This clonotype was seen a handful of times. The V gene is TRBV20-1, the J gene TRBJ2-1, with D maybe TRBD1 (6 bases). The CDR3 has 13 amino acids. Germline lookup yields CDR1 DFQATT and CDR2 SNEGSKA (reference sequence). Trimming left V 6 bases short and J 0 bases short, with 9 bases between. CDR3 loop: CSAADSSYNEQFF. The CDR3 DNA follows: TGCAGTGCAGCGGACAGCTCCTACAATGAGCAGTTCTTC.

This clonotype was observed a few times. The CDR3 region has the DNA TGCGCCAGCAGCTTCAGCGGGAACACCGGGGAGCTGTTTTTT. It encodes CASSFSGNTGELFF. V and J are TRBV5-1 and TRBJ2-2, with a possible D match to TRBD2 (5 bases). Trimming left V 2 bases short and J 1 base short, with 6 bases between. The CDR3 runs 14 residues. Germline V gene data show CDR1 as SGHRS and CDR2 as YFSETQ.

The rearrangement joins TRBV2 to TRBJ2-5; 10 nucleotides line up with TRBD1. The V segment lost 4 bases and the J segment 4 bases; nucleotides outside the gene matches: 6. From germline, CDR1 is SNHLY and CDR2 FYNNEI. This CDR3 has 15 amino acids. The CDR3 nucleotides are TGTGCCAGCAGTGTTTTGAGGACAGGGGGAGAGACCCAGTACTTC. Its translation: CASSVLRTGGETQYF.

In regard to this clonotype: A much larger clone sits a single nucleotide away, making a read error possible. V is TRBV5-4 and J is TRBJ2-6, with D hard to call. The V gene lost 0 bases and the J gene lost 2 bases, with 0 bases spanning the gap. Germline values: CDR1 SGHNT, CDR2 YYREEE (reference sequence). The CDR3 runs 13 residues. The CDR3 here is CASSLAGANVLTF. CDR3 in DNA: TGTGCCAGCAGCTTGGCTGGGGCCAACGTCCTGACTTTC.